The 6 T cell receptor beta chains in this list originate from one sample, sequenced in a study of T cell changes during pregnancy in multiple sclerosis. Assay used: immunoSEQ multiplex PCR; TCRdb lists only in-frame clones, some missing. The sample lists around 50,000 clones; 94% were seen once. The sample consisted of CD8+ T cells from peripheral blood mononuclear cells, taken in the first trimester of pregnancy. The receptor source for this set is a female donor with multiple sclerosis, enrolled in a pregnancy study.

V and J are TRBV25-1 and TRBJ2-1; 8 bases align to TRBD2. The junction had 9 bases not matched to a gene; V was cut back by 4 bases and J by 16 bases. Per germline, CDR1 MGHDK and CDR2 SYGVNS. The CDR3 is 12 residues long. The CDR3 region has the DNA TGTGCCAGCAGTGCGGGGGGGCGCCGGGATTTCTTC. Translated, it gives CASSAGGRRDFF.

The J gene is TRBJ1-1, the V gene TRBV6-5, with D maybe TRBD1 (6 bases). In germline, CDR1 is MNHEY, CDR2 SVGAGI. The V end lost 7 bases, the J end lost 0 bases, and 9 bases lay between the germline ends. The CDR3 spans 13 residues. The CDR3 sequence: CASKGGLNTEAFF. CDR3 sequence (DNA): TGTGCCAGCAAAGGGGGATTGAACACTGAAGCTTTCTTT.

The CDR3 bases are TGTGCCAGCAGCGTACCGGCAGAGGGTGAAAAACTGTTTTTT. Translated: CASSVPAEGEKLFF. The rearrangement joins TRBV9 to TRBJ1-4; D not resolved. In germline, CDR1 is SGDLS, CDR2 YYNGEE. Trimming cost V 1 base and J 7 bases, with 11 bases left between them. The CDR3 extends over 14 amino acids.

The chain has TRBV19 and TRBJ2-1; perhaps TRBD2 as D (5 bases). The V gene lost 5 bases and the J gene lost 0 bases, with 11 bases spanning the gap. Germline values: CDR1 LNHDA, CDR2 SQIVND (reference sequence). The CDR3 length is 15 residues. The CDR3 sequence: CASSLALSSYNEQFF. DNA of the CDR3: TGTGCCAGTAGTCTAGCTTTGAGCTCCTACAATGAGCAGTTCTTC. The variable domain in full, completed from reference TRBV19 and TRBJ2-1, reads DGGITQSPKYLFRKEGQNVTLSCEQNLNHDAMYWYRQDPGQGLRLIYYSQIVNDFQKGDIAEGYSVSREKKESFPLTVTSAQKNPTAFYLCASSLALSSYNEQFFGPGTRLTVL.

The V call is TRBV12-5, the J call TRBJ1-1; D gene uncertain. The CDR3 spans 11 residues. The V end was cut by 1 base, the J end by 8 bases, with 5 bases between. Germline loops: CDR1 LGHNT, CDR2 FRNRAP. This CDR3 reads CASGLGREAFF. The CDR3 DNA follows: TGTGCTAGTGGTTTGGGCAGAGAAGCTTTCTTT.

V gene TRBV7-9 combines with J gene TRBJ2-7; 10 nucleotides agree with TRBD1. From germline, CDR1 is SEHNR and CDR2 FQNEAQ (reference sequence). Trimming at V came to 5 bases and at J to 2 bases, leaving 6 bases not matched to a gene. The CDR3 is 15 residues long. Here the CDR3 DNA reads TGTGCCAGCAGCCACCCGGGACAGGGGACCTACGAGCAGTACTTC. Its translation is CASSHPGQGTYEQYF.